The entry that follows covers one TCR beta chain sequence. Antigen specificity is unknown. Unrecorded immune exposure was likely among donors, who were nominally healthy when sampled. These data belong to a study of cytomegalovirus exposure and HLA in healthy donors. Looking at the study overall: Earlier, 95 million to 130 million unique TCR beta sequences were recovered from roughly 170 million T cells by an analysis.

The germline gives CDR1 SNHLY, CDR2 FYNNEI. V lost 4 bases and J lost 11; bases outside the gene matches: 8. The CDR3 totals 14 residues. The PCR employed 60 Vbeta primers together with 13 Jbeta primers. Here immunoSEQ multiplex PCR was the method, and the copy in TCRdb shows in-frame clones only, minus some. The sample holds about 140,000 clones, roughly 78% seen once. General study results and limits: It was only CMV serostatus that was available as immune exposure information.

V gene TRBV2 combines with J gene TRBJ2-3; 11 nucleotides align to TRBD1. The sequenced sample was PBMCs. The TCR comes from a female donor in good health and CMV-seronegative. The CDR3: CASSVGGQGVKQYF. Written as DNA, the CDR3 is TGTGCCAGCAGTGTGGGGGGACAGGGGGTAAAGCAGTATTTT.